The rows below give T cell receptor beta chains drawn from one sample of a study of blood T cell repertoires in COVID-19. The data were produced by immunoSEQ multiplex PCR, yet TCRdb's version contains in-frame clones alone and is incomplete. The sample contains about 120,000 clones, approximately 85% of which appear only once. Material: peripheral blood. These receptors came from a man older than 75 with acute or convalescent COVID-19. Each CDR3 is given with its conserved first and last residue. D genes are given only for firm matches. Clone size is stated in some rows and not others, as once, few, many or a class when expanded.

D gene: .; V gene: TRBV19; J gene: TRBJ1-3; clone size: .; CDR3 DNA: TGTGCCAGTAGTATCCCGCGGGGGGCGGGAGGAAACACCATATATTTT; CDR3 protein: CASSIPRGAGGNTIYF
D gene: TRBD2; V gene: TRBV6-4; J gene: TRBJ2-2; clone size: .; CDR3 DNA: TGTGCCAGCAGCGCGAGGACTAGCAGCGGGGAGCTGTTTTTT; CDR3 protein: CASSARTSSGELFF
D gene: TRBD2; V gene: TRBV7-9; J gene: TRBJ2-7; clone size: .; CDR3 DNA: TGTGCCAGCAGCTTAGCCGTTTCGGCTCCGGGAGGGTTCTACGAGCAGTACTTC; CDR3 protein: CASSLAVSAPGGFYEQYF
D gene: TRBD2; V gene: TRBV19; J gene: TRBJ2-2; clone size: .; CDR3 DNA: TGTGCCAGTAAAACTGCGGGAGTGGGGACCGGGGAGCTGTTTTTT; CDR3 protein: CASKTAGVGTGELFF
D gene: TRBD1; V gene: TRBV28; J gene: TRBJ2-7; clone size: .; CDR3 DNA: TGTGCCAGCAGTTTGGGGACAGCCGAGCAGTACTTC; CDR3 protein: CASSLGTAEQYF
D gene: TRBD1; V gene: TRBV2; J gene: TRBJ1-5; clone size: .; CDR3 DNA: TGTGCCAGCAGAAATACAGGGGGCTTCGAACAGCCCCAGCATTTT; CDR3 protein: CASRNTGGFEQPQHF
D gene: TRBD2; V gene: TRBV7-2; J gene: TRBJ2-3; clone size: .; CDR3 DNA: TGTGCCAGCAGCACCGGACTAGCGGGAGGTTCAGATACGCAGTATTTT; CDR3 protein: CASSTGLAGGSDTQYF
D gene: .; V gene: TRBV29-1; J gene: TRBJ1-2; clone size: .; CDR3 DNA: TGCAGCGTTGAAAACAGCCTTTCTAACTATGGCTACACCTTC; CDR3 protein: CSVENSLSNYGYTF
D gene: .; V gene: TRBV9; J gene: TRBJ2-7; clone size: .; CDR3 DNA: TGTGCCAGCAGCCCCAGCGGGTCTTCCTACGAGCAGTACTTC; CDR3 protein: CASSPSGSSYEQYF
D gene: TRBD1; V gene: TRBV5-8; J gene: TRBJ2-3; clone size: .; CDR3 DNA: TGTGCCAGCAGCATCGCCAGGGGGAGCACAGATACGCAGTATTTT; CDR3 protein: CASSIARGSTDTQYF
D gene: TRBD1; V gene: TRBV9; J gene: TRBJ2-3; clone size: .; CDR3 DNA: TGTGCCAGCAGCCCCAACGCACAGGGGGCGCCAGATACGCAGTATTTT; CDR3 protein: CASSPNAQGAPDTQYF
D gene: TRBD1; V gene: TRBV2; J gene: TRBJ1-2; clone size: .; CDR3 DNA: TGTGCCAGCAGAGGGACAGAAAACCCCCTTAGCTACACCTTC; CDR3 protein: CASRGTENPLSYTF
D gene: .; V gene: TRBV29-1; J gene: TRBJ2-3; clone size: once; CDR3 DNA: TGCAGCGTTGAAAGGGGAACATCTCTCACAGATACGCAGTATTTT; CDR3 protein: CSVERGTSLTDTQYF
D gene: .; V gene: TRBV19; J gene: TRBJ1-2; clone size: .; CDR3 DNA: TGTGCCAGTACCGGGTCGGGACTTTACCTCTATGGCTACACCTTC; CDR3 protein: CASTGSGLYLYGYTF
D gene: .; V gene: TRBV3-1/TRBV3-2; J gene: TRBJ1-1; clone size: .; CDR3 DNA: TGTGCCAGCAGCCAAGATACAGGTATGAACACTGAAGCTTTCTTT; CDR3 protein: CASSQDTGMNTEAFF
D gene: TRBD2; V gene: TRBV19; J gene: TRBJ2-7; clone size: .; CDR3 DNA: TGTGCCAGTAGTCCGAGACTAGCTAACGAGCAGTACTTC; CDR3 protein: CASSPRLANEQYF
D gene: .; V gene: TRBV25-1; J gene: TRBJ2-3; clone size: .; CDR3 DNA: TGTGCCAGCAGTGAATTGGGGGGTCGCACAGATACGCAGTATTTT; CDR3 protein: CASSELGGRTDTQYF
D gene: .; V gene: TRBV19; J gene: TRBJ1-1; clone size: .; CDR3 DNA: TGTGCCAGTATGGCCAACATGAACACTGAAGCTTTCTTT; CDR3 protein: CASMANMNTEAFF
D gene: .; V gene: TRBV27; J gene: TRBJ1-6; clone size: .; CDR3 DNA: TGTGCCAGCAGCCGACTTAATTCACCCCTCCACTTT; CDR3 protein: CASSRLNSPLHF
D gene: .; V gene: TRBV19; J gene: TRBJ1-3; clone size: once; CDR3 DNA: TGTGCCAGTAGTCTTCGCACAGACTCTGGAAACACCATATATTTT; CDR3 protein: CASSLRTDSGNTIYF
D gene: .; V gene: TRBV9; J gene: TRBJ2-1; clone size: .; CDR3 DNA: TGTGCCAGCACCCCTATGGGCGCCAACAATGAGCAGTTCTTC; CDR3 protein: CASTPMGANNEQFF
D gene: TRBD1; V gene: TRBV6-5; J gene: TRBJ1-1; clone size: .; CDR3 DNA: TGTGCCAGCTGGACAGGGGTTGAAGCTTTCTTT; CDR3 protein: CASWTGVEAFF
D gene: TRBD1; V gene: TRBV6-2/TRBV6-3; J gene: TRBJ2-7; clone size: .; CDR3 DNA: TGTGCCAGCAGTCGGGACAGAATCACCTACGAGCAGTACTTC; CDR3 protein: CASSRDRITYEQYF
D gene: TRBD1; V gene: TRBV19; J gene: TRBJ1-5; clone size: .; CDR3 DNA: TGTGCCAGTAGTGCCCTCGGGGACAGGCGATCGCGTCTTAATCAGCCCCAGCATTTT; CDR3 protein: CASSALGDRRSRLNQPQHF
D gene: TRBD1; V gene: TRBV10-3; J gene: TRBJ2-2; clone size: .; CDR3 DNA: TGTGCCATCAGTGAGATCGGACAGGGCGCGAACACCGGGGAGCTGTTTTTT; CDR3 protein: CAISEIGQGANTGELFF
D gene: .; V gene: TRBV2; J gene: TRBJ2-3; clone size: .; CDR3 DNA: TGTGCCAGCAGTGAATGGAATAGCGGTCGCACAGATACGCAGTATTTT; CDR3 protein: CASSEWNSGRTDTQYF
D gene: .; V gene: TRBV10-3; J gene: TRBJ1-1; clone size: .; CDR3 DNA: TGTGCCATCAAGCGGGGGGTGAACACTGAAGCTTTCTTT; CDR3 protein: CAIKRGVNTEAFF